The entry below describes one TCR beta chain. V lost 6 bases and J 0 bases, leaving 6 bases between the germline ends. Germline loops: CDR1 DFQATT, CDR2 SNEGSKA (reference sequence). The CDR3 has 13 residues. PCR was performed a second time for about 7 to 12 cycles using a sample-barcoded 5' primer and a J-beta primer mix. TCRdb re-called the 5' RACE reads through MiXCR, storing one row per CDR3 protein. This table has 1.8 million or so distinct CDR3 sequences, about two fifths appearing once. The data belong to a study of blood T cells in healthy people across ages. This sequence originates from a human donor in good health. Sequencing was carried out using blood. The chain is built from TRBV20-1 and TRBJ1-6, with D unclear. As DNA, the CDR3 is TGCAGTGCGTTGAGCTCCTATAATTCACCCCTCCACTTT. Its protein is CSALSSYNSPLHF.